This record looks at one T cell receptor (beta chain) sequence and its context. The entry originates in a study of blood T cell repertoires in COVID-19. Whole-study context: The samples span acute and convalescent COVID-19 from the United States, Italy and Spain.

V was pared by 0 bases and J by 8 bases, with 7 bases between. The germline V gene encodes CDR1 MGHRA and CDR2 YSYEKL. The CDR3 loop spans 12 amino acids. Original analysis: Amplification with reference gene primers provided the estimates of nucleated cell counts. TCRdb's copy holds only in-frame clones and misses some; the assay was immunoSEQ multiplex PCR. Clonal size and the V and J genes are those of that table, whereas D and trimming came from the DNA. The sample shows about 100,000 clones, about 90% of them seen only once. This clonotype was obtained from a man in his fifties or sixties with acute or convalescent COVID-19. Sequencing was carried out using peripheral blood. V usage is TRBV4-1 and J usage is TRBJ1-2; D is undetermined. The CDR3 loop reads CASSQDRRGYTF. The CDR3 region has the DNA TGCGCCAGCAGCCAAGATCGCAGAGGCTACACCTTC.